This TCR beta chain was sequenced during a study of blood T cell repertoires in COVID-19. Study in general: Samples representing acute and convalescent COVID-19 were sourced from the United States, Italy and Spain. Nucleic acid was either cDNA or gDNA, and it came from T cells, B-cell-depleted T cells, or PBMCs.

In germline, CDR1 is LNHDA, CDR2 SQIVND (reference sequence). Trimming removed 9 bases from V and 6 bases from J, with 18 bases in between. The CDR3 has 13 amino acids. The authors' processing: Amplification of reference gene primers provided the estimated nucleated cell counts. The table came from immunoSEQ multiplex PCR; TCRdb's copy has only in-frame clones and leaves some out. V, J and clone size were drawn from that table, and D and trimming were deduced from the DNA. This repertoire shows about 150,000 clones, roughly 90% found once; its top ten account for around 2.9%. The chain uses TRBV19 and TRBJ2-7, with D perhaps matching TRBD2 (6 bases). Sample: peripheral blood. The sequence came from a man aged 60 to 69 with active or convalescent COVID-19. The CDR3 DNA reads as TGTGCCAGCCGGAGGGACCCCCTCTCCGAGCAGTACTTC. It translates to CASRRDPLSEQYF.